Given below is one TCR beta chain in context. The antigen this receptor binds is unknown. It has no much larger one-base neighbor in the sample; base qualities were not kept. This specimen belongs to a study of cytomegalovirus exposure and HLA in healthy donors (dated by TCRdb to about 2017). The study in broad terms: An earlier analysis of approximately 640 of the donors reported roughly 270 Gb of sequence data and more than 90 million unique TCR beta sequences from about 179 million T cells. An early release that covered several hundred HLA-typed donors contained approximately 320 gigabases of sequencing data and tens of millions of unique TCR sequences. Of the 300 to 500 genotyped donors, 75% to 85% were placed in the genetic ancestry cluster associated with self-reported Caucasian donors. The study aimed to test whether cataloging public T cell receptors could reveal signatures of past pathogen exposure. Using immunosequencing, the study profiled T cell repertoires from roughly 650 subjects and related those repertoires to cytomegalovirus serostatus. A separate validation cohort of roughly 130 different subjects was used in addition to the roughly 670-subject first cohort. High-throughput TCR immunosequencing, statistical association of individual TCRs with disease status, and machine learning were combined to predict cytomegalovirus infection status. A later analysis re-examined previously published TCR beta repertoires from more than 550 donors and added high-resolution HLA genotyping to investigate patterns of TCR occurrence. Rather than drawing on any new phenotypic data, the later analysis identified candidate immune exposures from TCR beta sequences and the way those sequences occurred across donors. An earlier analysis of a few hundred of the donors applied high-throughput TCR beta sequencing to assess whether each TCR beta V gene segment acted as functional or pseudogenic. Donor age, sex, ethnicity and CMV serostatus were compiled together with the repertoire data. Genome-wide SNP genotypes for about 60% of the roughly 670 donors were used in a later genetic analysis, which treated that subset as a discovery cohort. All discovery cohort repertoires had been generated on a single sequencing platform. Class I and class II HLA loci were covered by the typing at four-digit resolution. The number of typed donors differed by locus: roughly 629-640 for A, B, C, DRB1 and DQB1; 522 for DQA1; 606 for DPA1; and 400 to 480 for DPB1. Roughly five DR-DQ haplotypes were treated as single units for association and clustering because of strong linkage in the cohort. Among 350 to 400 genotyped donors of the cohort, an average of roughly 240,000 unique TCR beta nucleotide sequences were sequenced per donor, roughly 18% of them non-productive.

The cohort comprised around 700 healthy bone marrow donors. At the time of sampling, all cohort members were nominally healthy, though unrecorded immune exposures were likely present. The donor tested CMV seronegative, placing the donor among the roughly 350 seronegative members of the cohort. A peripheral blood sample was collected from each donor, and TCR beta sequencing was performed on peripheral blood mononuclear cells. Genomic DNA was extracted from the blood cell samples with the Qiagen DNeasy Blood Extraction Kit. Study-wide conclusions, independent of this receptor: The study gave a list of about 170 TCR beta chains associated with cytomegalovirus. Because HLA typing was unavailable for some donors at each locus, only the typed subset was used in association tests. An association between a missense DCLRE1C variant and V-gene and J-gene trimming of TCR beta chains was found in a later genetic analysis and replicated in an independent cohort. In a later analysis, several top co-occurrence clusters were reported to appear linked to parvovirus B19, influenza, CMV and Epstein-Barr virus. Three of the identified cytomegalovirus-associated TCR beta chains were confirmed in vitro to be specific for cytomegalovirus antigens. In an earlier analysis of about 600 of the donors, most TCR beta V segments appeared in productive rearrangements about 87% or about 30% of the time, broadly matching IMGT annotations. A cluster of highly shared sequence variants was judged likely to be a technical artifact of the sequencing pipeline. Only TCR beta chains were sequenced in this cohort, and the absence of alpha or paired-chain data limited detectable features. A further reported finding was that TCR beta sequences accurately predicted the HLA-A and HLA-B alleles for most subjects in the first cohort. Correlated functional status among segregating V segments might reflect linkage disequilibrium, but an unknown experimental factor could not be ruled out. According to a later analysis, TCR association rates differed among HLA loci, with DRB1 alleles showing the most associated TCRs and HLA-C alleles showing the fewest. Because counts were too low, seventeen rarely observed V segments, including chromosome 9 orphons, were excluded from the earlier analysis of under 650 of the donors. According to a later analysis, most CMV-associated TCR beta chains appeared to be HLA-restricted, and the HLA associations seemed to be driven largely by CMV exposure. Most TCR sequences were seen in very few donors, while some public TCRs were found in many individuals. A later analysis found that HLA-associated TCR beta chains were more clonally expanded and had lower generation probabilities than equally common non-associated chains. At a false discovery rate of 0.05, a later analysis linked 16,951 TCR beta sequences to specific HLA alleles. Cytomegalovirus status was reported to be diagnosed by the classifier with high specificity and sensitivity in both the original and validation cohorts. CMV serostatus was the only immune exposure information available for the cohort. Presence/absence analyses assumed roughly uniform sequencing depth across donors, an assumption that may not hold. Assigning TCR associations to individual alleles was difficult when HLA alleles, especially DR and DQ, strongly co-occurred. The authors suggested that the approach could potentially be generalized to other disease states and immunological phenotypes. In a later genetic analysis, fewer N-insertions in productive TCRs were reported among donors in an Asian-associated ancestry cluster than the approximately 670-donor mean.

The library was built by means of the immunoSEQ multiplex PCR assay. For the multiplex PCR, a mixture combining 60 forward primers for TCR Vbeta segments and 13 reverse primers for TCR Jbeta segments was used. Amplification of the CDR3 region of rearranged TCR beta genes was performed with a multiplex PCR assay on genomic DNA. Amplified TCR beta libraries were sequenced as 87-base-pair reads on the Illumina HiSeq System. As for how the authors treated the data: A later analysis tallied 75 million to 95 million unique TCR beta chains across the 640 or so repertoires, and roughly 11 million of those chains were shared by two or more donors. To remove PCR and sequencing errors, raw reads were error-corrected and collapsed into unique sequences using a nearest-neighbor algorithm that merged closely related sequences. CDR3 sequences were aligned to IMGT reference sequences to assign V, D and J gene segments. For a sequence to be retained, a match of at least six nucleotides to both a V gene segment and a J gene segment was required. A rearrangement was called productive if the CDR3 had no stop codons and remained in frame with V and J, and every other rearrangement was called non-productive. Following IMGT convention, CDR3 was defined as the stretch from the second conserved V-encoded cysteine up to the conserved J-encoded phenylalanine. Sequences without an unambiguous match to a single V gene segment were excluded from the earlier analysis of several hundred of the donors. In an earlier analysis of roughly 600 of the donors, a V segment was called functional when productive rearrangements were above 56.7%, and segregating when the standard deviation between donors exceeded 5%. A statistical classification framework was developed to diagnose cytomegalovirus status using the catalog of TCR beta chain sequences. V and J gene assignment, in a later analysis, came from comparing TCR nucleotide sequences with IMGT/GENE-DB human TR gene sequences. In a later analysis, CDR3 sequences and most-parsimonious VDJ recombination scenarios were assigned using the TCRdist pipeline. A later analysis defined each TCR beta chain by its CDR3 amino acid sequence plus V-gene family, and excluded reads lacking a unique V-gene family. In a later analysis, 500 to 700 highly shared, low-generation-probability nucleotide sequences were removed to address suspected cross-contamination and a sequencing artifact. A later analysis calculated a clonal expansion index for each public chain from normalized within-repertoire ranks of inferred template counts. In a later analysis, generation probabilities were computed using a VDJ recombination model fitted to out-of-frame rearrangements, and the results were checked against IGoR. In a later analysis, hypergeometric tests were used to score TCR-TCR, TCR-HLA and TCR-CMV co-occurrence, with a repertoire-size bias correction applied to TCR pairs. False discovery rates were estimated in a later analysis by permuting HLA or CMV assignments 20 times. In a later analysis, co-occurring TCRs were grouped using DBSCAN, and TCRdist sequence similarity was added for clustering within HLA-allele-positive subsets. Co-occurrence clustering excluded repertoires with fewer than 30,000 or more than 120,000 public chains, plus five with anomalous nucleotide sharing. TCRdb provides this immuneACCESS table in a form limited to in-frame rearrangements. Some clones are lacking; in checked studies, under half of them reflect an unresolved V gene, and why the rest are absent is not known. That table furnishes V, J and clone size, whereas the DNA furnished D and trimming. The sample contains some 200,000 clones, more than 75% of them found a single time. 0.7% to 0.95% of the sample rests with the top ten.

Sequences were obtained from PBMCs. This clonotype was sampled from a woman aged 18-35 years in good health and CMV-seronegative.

CDR3 reads: CASSRGTGSNEQYF. Read as DNA, the sequence is TGCGCCAGCAGCCGGGGGACAGGGAGTAACGAGCAGTACTTC. In this chain, TRBV4-1 is recombined with TRBJ2-7; the central 9 bases match TRBD1. The germline V gene supplies CDR1 MGHRA and CDR2 YSYEKL. From the cysteine up to the phenylalanine, the CDR3 has a length of 14 residues. Only the CDR3 DNA is retained, 42 bases long and in frame from the first base. Trimming accounts for 4 bases at V and 5 bases at J, while the number of junction bases matched to no gene is 6.